The present entry profiles one T cell receptor beta chain with its context. Antigen unknown. The data were taken from a study of cytomegalovirus exposure and HLA in healthy donors. Broader study findings: A later analysis reportedly found fewer N-insertions in an Asian-associated ancestry cluster than the roughly 670-donor mean.

The study ran its PCR with 60 Vbeta and 13 Jbeta primers. TCRdb's copy holds only in-frame clones and misses some; the assay was immunoSEQ multiplex PCR. The sample has hundreds of thousands of clones; over 85% are singletons. There are 13 residues in the CDR3. In germline, CDR1 is MGHRA, CDR2 YSYEKL. V lost 1 base to trimming and J lost 3 bases, with 6 bases between them. Input material: PBMCs. The chain couples TRBV4-1 to TRBJ1-2; no reliable D call. This sequence originates from a woman aged 18 to 35 in good health and CMV-seronegative. CDR3 nucleotide sequence: TGCGCCAGCAGCCAAGGTATCGACTATGGCTACACCTTC. This gives the protein CASSQGIDYGYTF.